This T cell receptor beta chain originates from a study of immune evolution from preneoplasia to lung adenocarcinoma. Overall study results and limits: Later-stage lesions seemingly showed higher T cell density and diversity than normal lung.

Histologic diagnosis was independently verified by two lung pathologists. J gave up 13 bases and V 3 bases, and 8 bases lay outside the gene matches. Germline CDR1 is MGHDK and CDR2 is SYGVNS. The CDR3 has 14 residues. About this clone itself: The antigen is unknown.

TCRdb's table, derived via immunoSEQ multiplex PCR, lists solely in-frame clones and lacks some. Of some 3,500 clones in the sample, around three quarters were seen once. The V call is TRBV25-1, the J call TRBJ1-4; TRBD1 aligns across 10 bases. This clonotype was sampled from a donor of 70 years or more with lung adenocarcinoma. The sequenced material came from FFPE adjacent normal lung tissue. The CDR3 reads CASSEGQGTGRLFF. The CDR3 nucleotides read TGTGCCAGCAGTGAGGGACAGGGGACAGGTCGACTGTTTTTT.